This T cell receptor beta chain was identified in a study of graft-versus-host responses after intestinal transplantation. This clone was recorded once. Its target is not known. TCRdb's copy holds only in-frame clones and misses some; the assay was immunoSEQ multiplex PCR. The sample records 90,000 to 120,000 clones, roughly 87% being singletons. This material consisted of unstimulated CD4+ T cells sorted from spleen or lymph node cells, taken before intestinal transplant. This receptor was identified in a human donor who received an intestinal transplant.

CDR3 coding DNA: TGTGCCAGCTCACGAGGGGGAGTGGAAGATACGCAGTATTTT. This codes for CASSRGGVEDTQYF. This chain connects TRBV18 to TRBJ2-3; D perhaps matches TRBD1 (6 bases). The CDR3 contains 14 residues. CDR1 and CDR2 from the germline V gene are KGHSH and LQKENI. Between the trimmed V and J ends, which lost 4 bases and 5 bases, there was a span of 13 bases.